Listed here is a single TCR beta chain. The PCR had 60 Vbeta and 13 Jbeta primers. The method was immunoSEQ multiplex PCR; TCRdb's version includes in-frame clones alone and lacks a portion of them. The sample lists roughly 90,000 clones, about 84% occurring once. These data originate in a study of cytomegalovirus exposure and HLA in healthy donors. The sequence derives from a man between 18 and 29 years old in good health and CMV-seronegative. Sequencing was carried out using PBMCs.

CDR3 coding DNA: TGTGCCAGCAGCTTATTGGGTCAGGGGGCGCCTGGAAACACCATATATTTT. Its protein product is CASSLLGQGAPGNTIYF. The chain is built from TRBV11-2 and TRBJ1-3, with 8 bases lining up with TRBD1. The CDR3 is made up of 17 amino acids. V shed 2 bases, J shed 2 bases, and the junction held 8 bases outside the gene matches. Germline values: CDR1 SGHAT, CDR2 FQNNGV. The full variable domain, rest sourced from reference TRBV11-2 and TRBJ1-3, is EAGVAQSPRYKIIEKRQSVAFWCNPISGHATLYWYQQILGQGPKLLIQFQNNGVVDDSQLPKDRFSAERLKGVDSTLKIQPAKLEDSAVYLCASSLLGQGAPGNTIYFGEGSWLTVV.